The 20 T cell receptor beta chains listed next were all sequenced from one sample in a study of memory CD4+ T cells and cytomegalovirus serostatus. Clones were sequenced by immunoSEQ multiplex PCR, and TCRdb holds only the in-frame ones, with some missing. The sample carries about 50,000 clones, roughly three quarters recorded once. The sort gate was single viable CD3+CD4+CD8-CD45RO+ cells for memory CD4+ T cells. The source material was memory CD4+ T cells from blood. The receptor source for this set is an adult in good health and CMV-seronegative.

In its sample, this clone was seen once. V gene TRBV18 combines with J gene TRBJ2-7; 10 bases are a match to TRBD1. With V trimmed by 6 bases and J by 4 bases, 6 bases remained unmatched. Per the germline V gene, CDR1 is KGHSH and CDR2 is LQKENI. The CDR3 is made up of 14 amino acids. CDR3 in amino acids: CASSGTGVGYEQYF. The CDR3 coding sequence is TGTGCCAGCTCCGGGACAGGGGTCGGTTACGAGCAGTACTTC. The full variable domain, completed using reference TRBV18 and TRBJ2-7, is NAGVMQNPRHLVRRRGQEARLRCSPMKGHSHVYWYRQLPEEGLKFMVYLQKENIIDESGMPKERFSAEFPKEGPSILRIQQVVRGDSAAYFCASSGTGVGYEQYFGPGTRLTVT.

V is TRBV7-8 and J is TRBJ1-2, with D unclear. From germline, CDR1 is SGHVS and CDR2 FQNEAQ. The germline V and J ends were trimmed by 1 base and 8 bases, with 17 bases remaining between them. The CDR3 contains 15 residues. CDR3 DNA: TGTGCCAGCAGCTTAGAATTGAGCGCTTTTGGAGGCTACACCTTC. This translates into CASSLELSAFGGYTF.

The chain couples TRBV27 to TRBJ1-2, with D hard to call. The V and J ends lost 0 bases and 4 bases respectively, with 6 bases between them. The germline V gene has CDR1 MNHEY and CDR2 SMNVEV (reference sequence). The CDR3 runs to 13 residues. The CDR3 reads CASSLSRLYGYTF. The CDR3 bases are TGTGCCAGCAGTTTATCGAGGCTCTATGGCTACACCTTC.

This chain joins TRBV5-4 and TRBJ2-5; D gene uncertain. This CDR3 contains 12 residues. CDR1 is SGHNT, CDR2 YYREEE, per germline (reference sequence). The V end was cut by 0 bases, the J end by 6 bases, with 6 bases between. CDR3 nucleotides: TGTGCCAGCAGCTTGGATTGGCAGACCCAGTACTTC. Translated, it gives CASSLDWQTQYF.

J is TRBJ2-5 and V is TRBV11-2; 8 bases are a match to TRBD1. This CDR3 is 15 amino acids long. Trimming removed 1 base from V and 5 bases from J; junction bases left unmatched: 6. The germline gives CDR1 SGHAT, CDR2 FQNNGV. The CDR3 nucleotides read TGTGCCAGCAGCTTAGTGTCAGGGGGCAGGGAGACCCAGTACTTC. As protein: CASSLVSGGRETQYF.

This clone came up a few times. J is TRBJ2-3 and V is TRBV28; possible D gene TRBD1, 6 bases. The CDR3 has 15 residues. Deletions cut 6 bases from V and 0 bases from J, with 13 bases between. CDR1 MDHEN and CDR2 SYDVKM come from the germline V gene. The CDR3 bases are TGTGCCAGCAGGAGACAGGTGACTAGCACAGATACGCAGTATTTT. It is translated as CASRRQVTSTDTQYF.

The chain has TRBV5-6 and TRBJ1-2; 7 bases map to TRBD1. The CDR3 loop spans 14 amino acids. Trimming took 0 bases from V and 4 from J; bases not matched to a gene: 3. Looked up from germline, CDR1 is SGHDT and CDR2 is YYEEEE. Here the CDR3 DNA reads TGTGCCAGCAGCTTGGAGGGGACAGCCTATGGCTACACCTTC. This codes for CASSLEGTAYGYTF.

This clone was observed a single time. The rearrangement uses TRBV7-3 and TRBJ2-7; D may be TRBD2 (6 bases). CDR3 length: 17 residues. V lost 2 bases and J 0 bases, leaving 17 bases between the germline ends. Germline CDR1 SGHTA, CDR2 FQGTGA. The CDR3 nucleotides are TGTGCCAGCAGCTTAGGGACTTCTTTTTTTGGCTCCTACGAGCAGTACTTC. Translation: CASSLGTSFFGSYEQYF.

V and J are TRBV28 and TRBJ2-7; 8 bases map to TRBD1. Trimming cost V 6 bases and J 5 bases; bases outside gene matches: 6. The CDR3 length is 13 residues. Per the germline V gene, CDR1 is MDHEN and CDR2 is SYDVKM. The CDR3: CASRRQGANEQYF. The CDR3 coding sequence is TGTGCCAGCAGGCGTCAGGGGGCCAACGAGCAGTACTTC.

The chain couples TRBV15 to TRBJ2-7, with 9 bases that match TRBD1. V lost 6 bases and J lost 6; bases outside the gene matches: 6. The CDR3 covers 13 residues. Germline V gene lookup returns CDR1 LNHNV and CDR2 YYDKDF (reference sequence). The CDR3 DNA reads TGTGCCACCAGGACCGGGACAGGGTTCGAGCAGTACTTC. This translates into CATRTGTGFEQYF.

This sequence joins TRBV6-1 and TRBJ1-4, with 9 bases fitting TRBD1. The CDR3 loop spans 15 amino acids. CDR1 MNHNS and CDR2 SASEGT come from the germline V gene. Trimming removed 2 bases from V and 7 bases from J; junction bases left unmatched: 5. CDR3 nucleotides: TGTGCCAGCAGTGAACCGGGACAGGGTAGTGAAAAACTGTTTTTT. Translating gives CASSEPGQGSEKLFF.

CDR3 DNA: TGCAGCGGTGGGCAGGGCTACACCGGGGAGCTGTTTTTT. This codes for CSGGQGYTGELFF. The chain joins TRBV29-1 to TRBJ2-2; D is possibly TRBD1 (5 bases). The CDR3 has 13 amino acids. Germline V gene sequence: CDR1 SQVTM, CDR2 ANQGSEA. Trimming took off 7 bases at V and 3 bases at J, with 12 bases between the two ends.

This sequence joins TRBV29-1 and TRBJ1-2; D is uncertain. The CDR3 length is 15 residues. Germline assignment: CDR1 SQVTM and CDR2 ANQGSEA. V was cut by 0 bases and J by 2 bases, with 13 bases left in between. CDR3 sequence reads: CSVEEDREYNYGYTF. The CDR3 nucleotides read TGCAGCGTTGAAGAAGATCGAGAGTACAACTATGGCTACACCTTC.

The CDR3 loop reads CASSARGSSYNEQFF. The CDR3, as DNA: TGTGCCAGCTCAGCCAGGGGAAGCTCCTACAATGAGCAGTTCTTC. The gene calls are TRBV18 and TRBJ2-1, with a tentative D call TRBD1 (6 bases). V lost 5 bases and J lost 0, with 11 bases in between. CDR1 KGHSH and CDR2 LQKENI come from the germline V gene. CDR3 length: 15 residues.

The chain employs TRBV19 and TRBJ1-5; D remains ambiguous. V gave up 6 bases and J gave up 0 bases, with 12 bases separating them. The CDR3 contains 15 residues. The V gene's germline CDR1 is LNHDA and CDR2 SQIVND (reference sequence). This CDR3 is CASSPPQYSNQPQHF. The CDR3, as DNA: TGTGCCAGTAGCCCCCCACAGTATAGCAATCAGCCCCAGCATTTT.

The chain has TRBV5-1 and TRBJ2-6; a possible D gene is TRBD2 (6 bases). The CDR3 length is 18 residues. V gave up 1 base and J gave up 1 base, with 15 bases separating them. Germline V gene sequence: CDR1 SGHRS, CDR2 YFSETQ. Here the CDR3 DNA reads TGCGCCAGCAGCTTGATTGGGGGGTTCCAATCTGGGGCCAACGTCCTGACTTTC. It specifies CASSLIGGFQSGANVLTF. The full variable domain, with the rest looked up from reference TRBV5-1 and TRBJ2-6, is KAGVTQTPRYLIKTRGQQVTLSCSPISGHRSVSWYQQTPGQGLQFLFEYFSETQRNKGNFPGRFSGRQFSNSRSEMNVSTLELGDSALYLCASSLIGGFQSGANVLTFGAGSRLTVL.

The chain uses TRBV25-1 and TRBJ2-3, with 9 bases matching TRBD2. CDR1 and CDR2 (germline): MGHDK, SYGVNS. After removal of 5 bases from V and 6 bases from J, the junction contained 6 bases not matched to a gene. This CDR3 has 14 residues. CDR3 nucleotide sequence: TGTGCCAGCAGTTCCAGCGGGAGGAGGGATACGCAGTATTTT. It translates to CASSSSGRRDTQYF.

The rearrangement links TRBV5-1 to TRBJ2-7, with TRBD1 identical over 8 bases. The CDR3 runs 15 residues. The germline V gene has CDR1 SGHRS and CDR2 YFSETQ. V shed 4 bases and J 8 bases; nucleotides not matched to a gene: 14. CDR3 nucleotide sequence: TGCGCCAGCAGCGGGACAGGTGTTTTTGCTGGGCAGCAGTACTTC. Amino acid sequence: CASSGTGVFAGQQYF.

The chain couples TRBV6-1 to TRBJ2-5, with D uncertain. Germline V gene data show CDR1 as MNHNS and CDR2 as SASEGT. The CDR3 spans 15 residues. Between the trimmed V and J ends, which lost 1 base and 4 bases, there was a span of 13 bases. CDR3 loop: CASSEESSSGETQYF. The CDR3 DNA is TGTGCCAGCAGTGAAGAGTCTTCCTCTGGAGAGACCCAGTACTTC.

The CDR3 DNA reads as TGTGCCAGCAGTCCTAGGACAAACTCCTACGAGCAGTACTTC. Amino acids: CASSPRTNSYEQYF. The J gene is TRBJ2-7, the V gene TRBV6-5; tentative D call: TRBD1 (5 bases). Germline V gene lookup returns CDR1 MNHEY and CDR2 SVGAGI. This CDR3 is built from 14 residues. V was shortened by 5 bases and J by 0 bases, with 11 bases between the two germline ends.